The T cell receptor (beta chain) described here comes from a study of Graves' ophthalmopathy and Graves' hyperthyroidism. Among the exclusions were patients with other autoimmune diseases, uncontrolled infections, pregnancy or lactation. PBMCs were isolated by Ficoll-Paque density gradient centrifugation, using approximately 11 ml of fresh peripheral blood as the starting material. General observations from the study: Appearing in blood as well were most expanded thyroid clonotypes above 0.001 frequency.

Trimming took 3 bases from V and 9 from J, leaving 18 bases between them. Germline-derived CDR1 and CDR2 are DFQATT and SNEGSKA (reference sequence). CDR3 length: 15 residues. Of note for this clonotype: Its specificity is unknown.

TCR beta CDR3 amplification used RNA transcripts. The first round was an RT-PCR with HTBI primers, and the second round was a multiplex PCR. TCRdb processed the multiplex PCR reads anew with MiXCR; each CDR3 protein has one entry. The sample consists of 200,000 to 250,000 distinct CDR3 sequences, roughly 50% of them appearing once. The specimen was peripheral blood. V is TRBV20-1 and J is TRBJ1-6, with D unresolved. The receptor comes from an adult man with Graves' ophthalmopathy. Here the CDR3 reads CSARSQARESSPLHF. The CDR3 DNA is TGCAGTGCTAGGTCCCAGGCACGCGAAAGTTCACCCCTCCACTTT.